This T cell receptor (beta chain) stems from a study of blood T cell repertoires in COVID-19. Study-wide context: PBMCs, B-cell-depleted T cells, or T cells were the source of the cDNA or gDNA that made up the material.

Measured with immunoSEQ multiplex PCR; TCRdb has only the in-frame clones, and not every one. Found here are roughly 90,000 clones, around 80% of them singletons; the top ten hold 16%. Germline lookup yields CDR1 SNHLY and CDR2 FYNNEI. The CDR3 length is 13 residues. With respect to this clone: The junction does not match germline at one end; this may be a read error.

The sample comprised peripheral blood. The receptor comes from a woman older than 75 with active or convalescent COVID-19. The rearrangement uses TRBV2 and TRBJ2-2, with a weak D call TRBD1 (7 bases). CDR3 coding DNA: TGTGCCAGCAGTGAATTGGAGGGGGCCGTAGTTGATTTT. This encodes CASSELEGAVVDF.